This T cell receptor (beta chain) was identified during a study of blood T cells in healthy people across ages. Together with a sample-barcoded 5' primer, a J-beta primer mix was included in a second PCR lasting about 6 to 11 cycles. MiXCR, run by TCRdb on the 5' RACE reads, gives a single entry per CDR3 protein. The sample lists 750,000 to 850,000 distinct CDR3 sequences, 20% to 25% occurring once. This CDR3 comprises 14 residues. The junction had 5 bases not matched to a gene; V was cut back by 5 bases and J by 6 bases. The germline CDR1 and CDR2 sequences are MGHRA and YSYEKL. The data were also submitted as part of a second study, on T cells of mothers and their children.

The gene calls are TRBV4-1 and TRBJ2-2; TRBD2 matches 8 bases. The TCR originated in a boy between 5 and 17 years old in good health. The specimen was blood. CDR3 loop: CASSSGGGSGELFF. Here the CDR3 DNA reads TGCGCCAGCAGCTCCGGGGGGGGTTCCGGGGAGCTGTTTTTT.